These T cell receptor beta chains were read from a single sample in a study of blood T cell repertoires in COVID-19. Method: immunoSEQ multiplex PCR; TCRdb's copy keeps in-frame clones and lacks some. Among roughly 380,000 clones, about 89% were seen once, and the ten largest hold 1% to 1.5%. The source material was PBMCs or T cells enriched from blood (not recorded which). All receptors derive from a man aged 25-40 years who had recovered from COVID-19. CDR3s include the opening cysteine and the closing phenylalanine or tryptophan. D genes are given only for firm matches. The listing skips clone size in some rows; elsewhere it reads once, few, many or a size class.

D	V	J	size	DNA	CDR3
.	TRBV18	TRBJ2-7	.	TGTGCCAGCTCACCCCCAGGAGGGCTTGAGCAGTACTTC	CASSPPGGLEQYF
.	TRBV6-5	TRBJ1-3	.	TGTGCCAGCAATAAGATTGGGGCAGGAGGAAACACCATATATTTT	CASNKIGAGGNTIYF
TRBD1	TRBV6-5	TRBJ1-3	.	TGTGCCAGCAGATCTTTAGGACAGGGCCACTCCACCATATATTTT	CASRSLGQGHSTIYF
.	TRBV5-6	TRBJ1-2	.	TGTGCCAGCAGTCCGCTCGGTGACGCCGAGGATGGCTACACCTTC	CASSPLGDAEDGYTF
.	TRBV3-1/TRBV3-2	TRBJ2-4	.	TGTGCCAGCAGCCAAGGAATTCTACTAGCCAAAAACATTCAGTACTTC	CASSQGILLAKNIQYF
TRBD2	TRBV7-8	TRBJ2-4	.	TGTGCCAGCAGCCGCCTGGAGAGCGGGGGGAACATTCAGTACTTC	CASSRLESGGNIQYF
.	TRBV7-9	TRBJ1-5	.	TGTGCCAGCAGCTTAACGGCGGATCAGCCCCAGCATTTT	CASSLTADQPQHF
.	TRBV4-1	TRBJ1-4	.	TGCGCCAGCAGCCCCAGGGATCAGGGTAATGAAAAACTGTTTTTT	CASSPRDQGNEKLFF
.	TRBV30	TRBJ1-2	once	TGTGCCTGGAGTTTATCGACGGGAGTCGGGGGCTACACCTTC	CAWSLSTGVGGYTF
TRBD1	TRBV19	TRBJ2-1	.	TGTGCCAGTACCCCCCCGGGACAGCCCTACAATGAGCAGTTCTTC	CASTPPGQPYNEQFF
.	TRBV29-1	TRBJ2-7	.	TGCAGCGCTGGGGAGGGGGGATCCCTTTACTACGAGCAGTACTTC	CSAGEGGSLYYEQYF
.	TRBV10-3	TRBJ2-1	.	TGTGCCATCACCAGTGAGGGGGGGCCCAATGAGCAGTTCTTC	CAITSEGGPNEQFF
TRBD2	TRBV5-1	TRBJ2-3	.	TGCGCCAGCAGCTTGGGGTCTAGCGGGAGTTCTAGCACAGATACGCAGTATTTT	CASSLGSSGSSSTDTQYF
.	TRBV14	TRBJ1-1	.	TGTGCCAGCAGCCAGAGCGTCCCAGGGAAAGCTTTCTTT	CASSQSVPGKAFF
.	TRBV9	TRBJ1-1	.	TGTGCCAGCAGCCCACAAGCCGGGGACACTGAAGCTTTCTTT	CASSPQAGDTEAFF
TRBD1	TRBV6-5	TRBJ1-1	.	TGTGCCAGCAGTCATGACAGGGCGAACACTGAAGCTTTCTTT	CASSHDRANTEAFF
.	TRBV7-2	TRBJ1-1	.	TGTGCCAGCAGCTTAAGTGGGGAGGGCGGTAGAACTGAAGCTTTCTTT	CASSLSGEGGRTEAFF
.	TRBV7-2	TRBJ2-1	.	TGTGCCAGCAGCCCGATCGAGAGCTCCTACAATGAGCAGTTCTTC	CASSPIESSYNEQFF
TRBD2	TRBV3-1/TRBV3-2	TRBJ2-4	once	TGTGCCAGCAGCCGCCGAGGCGGGGGTGACATTCAGTACTTC	CASSRRGGGDIQYF
TRBD1	TRBV28	TRBJ1-5	.	TGTGCCAGCAGTTCTCAAGACCAGGGGGCAAGTCAGCCCCAGCATTTT	CASSSQDQGASQPQHF
.	TRBV11-2	TRBJ1-1	.	TGTGCCAGCAGCTTCGATCAGGTTGGCACTGAAGCTTTCTTT	CASSFDQVGTEAFF
.	TRBV30	TRBJ1-3	.	TGTGCCTGGACCGGGGTTAGTGGAAACACCATATATTTT	CAWTGVSGNTIYF
TRBD1	TRBV5-1	TRBJ2-2	.	TGCGCCAGCAGCTTTGGGACAGGGGGTACCGGGGAGCTGTTTTTT	CASSFGTGGTGELFF
.	TRBV6-2/TRBV6-3	TRBJ1-2	.	TGTGCCAGCAGTGGCAGGGTTGTCTATGGCTACACCTTC	CASSGRVVYGYTF
TRBD2	TRBV4-2	TRBJ2-3	.	TGTGCCAGCAGCCAAGGTGGAGCTAGCGGGGCGGTAGCAGATACGCAGTATTTT	CASSQGGASGAVADTQYF
.	TRBV29-1	TRBJ2-5	.	TGCAGCGCGGGGGCGCAGGCTCGGGAGACCCAGTACTTC	CSAGAQARETQYF
TRBD1	TRBV11-2	TRBJ2-7	.	TGTGCCACCCAACAGGGGTCCTACGAGCAGTACTTC	CATQQGSYEQYF
.	TRBV3-1/TRBV3-2	TRBJ1-1	once	TGTGCCAGCAGCCAAGATCAGGTCAGGGGAACCTCTGAAGCTTTCTTT	CASSQDQVRGTSEAFF
TRBD1	TRBV5-1	TRBJ1-5	.	TGCGCCAGCAGCTTTGGGACAGGGGGAGGAAATCAGCCCCAGCATTTT	CASSFGTGGGNQPQHF
.	TRBV27	TRBJ1-5	.	TGTGCCAGCAGTAGACAGTTGGGGAATCAGCCCCAGCATTTT	CASSRQLGNQPQHF
TRBD1	TRBV6-5	TRBJ1-1	.	TGTGCCAGCAGCTGGATAACAGGGGCTGAAGCTTTCTTT	CASSWITGAEAFF
.	TRBV6-5	TRBJ1-4	few	TGTGCCAGCATCTCAGGGGCCTCTAATGAAAAACTGTTTTTT	CASISGASNEKLFF
TRBD2	TRBV29-1	TRBJ2-1	.	TGCAGCGTTGAAGATGGACTAGTTTTGGATGAGCAGTTCTTC	CSVEDGLVLDEQFF
.	TRBV30	TRBJ1-5	.	TGTGCGGTAGGGAGGGGAAATCAGCCCCAGCATTTT	CAVGRGNQPQHF
.	TRBV19	TRBJ2-7	.	TGTGCCAGTAGTCTCCAAGCCGGGTCCTACGAGCAGTACTTC	CASSLQAGSYEQYF
.	TRBV12-5	TRBJ1-2	.	TGTGCTAGTGGCCTTTCCCCAACCGACAGCTTTAATCCCTTCGGCTACACCTTC	CASGLSPTDSFNPFGYTF
.	TRBV7-2	TRBJ2-7	.	TGTGCCAGCAGCTTAGACAGGGCGGTCTCCTACGAGCAGTACTTC	CASSLDRAVSYEQYF
TRBD1	TRBV19	TRBJ1-4	.	TGTGCCAGTAGTCCACAGGGGATTAATGAAAAACTGTTTTTT	CASSPQGINEKLFF
.	TRBV5-8	TRBJ1-4	once	TGTGCCAGCAGCTTGGGTGTTATGTTGGCGGTACAGGGTGAAAAACTGTTTTTT	CASSLGVMLAVQGEKLFF
.	TRBV6-5	TRBJ2-7	few	TGTGCCAGCAGGAGTTACTACGAGCAGTACTTC	CASRSYYEQYF
.	TRBV4-2	TRBJ1-2	.	TGTGCCAGCAGCCAGGGCAGACGAGACATCACCAATGGCGGCTACACCTTC	CASSQGRRDITNGGYTF
.	TRBV3-1/TRBV3-2	TRBJ2-7	.	TGTGCCAGCAGCCAAGATGTAGGCAGGGTGCACGAGCAGTACTTC	CASSQDVGRVHEQYF
.	TRBV7-9	TRBJ1-1	.	TGTGCCAGCACACATCTGTCGGGGAGAATGGAAGCTTTCTTT	CASTHLSGRMEAFF
.	TRBV11-2	TRBJ1-2	.	TGTGCCAGCAGCTTACTTGCGGGCACAGCTAACTATGGCTACACCTTC	CASSLLAGTANYGYTF
.	TRBV24-1	TRBJ2-3	.	TGTGCCACCAGTGAAGGTCAACAGGGCTCTGGAGATACGCAGTATTTT	CATSEGQQGSGDTQYF
.	TRBV27	TRBJ2-7	.	TGTGCCAGCAGTTTAACCCCCGGGCAGGGCACCTACGAGCAGTACTTC	CASSLTPGQGTYEQYF
TRBD2	TRBV18	TRBJ2-1	.	TGTGCCAGCTCACCTGATCTAACTAGCGGGGTCAGCTCCTACAATGAGCAGTTCTTC	CASSPDLTSGVSSYNEQFF
.	TRBV4-2	TRBJ2-2	.	TGTGCCAGCAGCCAAGGACATGCGAACACCGGGGAGCTGTTTTTT	CASSQGHANTGELFF
TRBD1	TRBV2	TRBJ1-4	.	TGTGCCAGCAGCTTTGCCGAGGGGGCGAGGGGTGAAAAACTGTTTTTT	CASSFAEGARGEKLFF
TRBD1	TRBV7-8	TRBJ2-7	.	TGTGCCAGCAGCCCCAAAAACAGGGGCCCCTACGAGCAGTACTTC	CASSPKNRGPYEQYF
TRBD2	TRBV29-1	TRBJ2-3	.	TGCAGCGTTTCGATCTGGACTAGCGGGGGTCCGTTAACTAGCACAGATACGCAGTATTTT	CSVSIWTSGGPLTSTDTQYF